This TCR beta chain was recorded in a study of blood T cell repertoires in COVID-19. Turning to the study itself: In each case, the material was cDNA or gDNA derived from T cells, B-cell-depleted T cells, or PBMCs.

Germline V CDR1 and CDR2: LGHNA, YNFKEQ. CDR3 length: 18 residues. V lost 8 bases and J 4 bases, leaving 26 bases between the germline ends. Repertoires were generated with immunoSEQ multiplex PCR, while TCRdb's copy carries only in-frame clones and drops some. The table has approximately 300,000 clones, roughly 85% seen once. The cohort comprised adults aged 18 to 89 years residing in under 25 US areas. Cohorts were determined from participant-reported clinical history. No more than 2 weeks before study entry, exposed participants had met a case of COVID-19. The chain uses TRBV4-2 and TRBJ2-2; weak D call: TRBD1 (5 bases). This receptor was identified in a woman aged 30 to 39 who had been exposed to COVID-19. The sample taken for sequencing was PBMCs or T cells enriched from blood (not recorded which). The CDR3, as DNA: TGTGCCAGCCATGTCATGACAGTGGGCGCTTCGGGCACCGGGGAGCTGTTTTTT. Translation gives CASHVMTVGASGTGELFF.